A selection of T cell receptor beta chains follows, all from one sample in a study of blood T cells in healthy people across ages. Each CDR3 protein gets one entry after TCRdb re-called the 5' RACE reads with MiXCR. The sample yields 1 million to 1.2 million distinct CDR3 sequences, under 40% seen once. Sequenced: blood. Every receptor here comes from a man aged 18 to 29 in good health. Both conserved end residues are part of each CDR3. Fields, in order: D gene, CDR3 length, V gene, J gene, clone size, CDR3 DNA, CDR3 protein. A D gene is named only where the DNA matches it firmly. Some rows have no size entry. The others give once, few or many, or a class for an expanded clone.

d_call: -; cdr3_length: 13; v_call: TRBV7-2; j_call: TRBJ1-2; clone_size: -; cdr3_nt: TGTGCCAGCAGCTCCGTTTGGGAGGGTAGATACACCTTC; cdr3_aa: CASSSVWEGRYTF
d_call: -; cdr3_length: 14; v_call: TRBV3-1; j_call: TRBJ2-2; clone_size: few; cdr3_nt: TGTGCCAGCAGCCAAGATTGGTCGGGCGGGGAGCTGTTTTTT; cdr3_aa: CASSQDWSGGELFF
d_call: TRBD1; cdr3_length: 15; v_call: TRBV5-1; j_call: TRBJ1-1; clone_size: many; cdr3_nt: TGCGCCAGCAGCACCCGGACAGGAATGAACACTGAAGCTTTCTTT; cdr3_aa: CASSTRTGMNTEAFF
d_call: TRBD1; cdr3_length: 13; v_call: TRBV7-9; j_call: TRBJ1-1; clone_size: once; cdr3_nt: TGTGCCAGCAGCATCCACAGGGGCACTGAAGCTTTCTTT; cdr3_aa: CASSIHRGTEAFF
d_call: -; cdr3_length: 13; v_call: TRBV29-1; j_call: TRBJ2-2; clone_size: few; cdr3_nt: TGCAGCGTTGGAGGGGTTGACACCGGGGAGCTGTTTTTT; cdr3_aa: CSVGGVDTGELFF
d_call: -; cdr3_length: 14; v_call: TRBV5-1; j_call: TRBJ2-3; clone_size: -; cdr3_nt: TGCGCCAGCAGGCCCGGGGAAGTGACAGATACGCAGTATTTT; cdr3_aa: CASRPGEVTDTQYF
d_call: TRBD2; cdr3_length: 15; v_call: TRBV2; j_call: TRBJ2-3; clone_size: few; cdr3_nt: TGTGCCAGTACTACAGCCCCGGGGGGAACATATACGCAGTATTTT; cdr3_aa: CASTTAPGGTYTQYF
d_call: TRBD1; cdr3_length: 13; v_call: TRBV19; j_call: TRBJ2-7; clone_size: -; cdr3_nt: TGTGCCAGTAGAAGGGGACAGGAGAACGAGCAGTACTTC; cdr3_aa: CASRRGQENEQYF
d_call: TRBD2; cdr3_length: 13; v_call: TRBV20-1; j_call: TRBJ2-1; clone_size: -; cdr3_nt: TGCAGTGCACGAACTAGCGGGGGCCTTATGCTGTTCTTC; cdr3_aa: CSARTSGGLMLFF
d_call: -; cdr3_length: 13; v_call: TRBV20-1; j_call: TRBJ1-2; clone_size: many; cdr3_nt: TGCAGTGCTAGAGATCAGGGAGTAGGAGGCTACACCTTC; cdr3_aa: CSARDQGVGGYTF
d_call: -; cdr3_length: 15; v_call: TRBV4-1; j_call: TRBJ2-7; clone_size: -; cdr3_nt: TGCGCCAGCAGCCAAGAAGGGGGGCTCAACTACGAGCAGTACTTC; cdr3_aa: CASSQEGGLNYEQYF
d_call: TRBD1; cdr3_length: 15; v_call: TRBV12-3/TRBV12-4; j_call: TRBJ1-5; clone_size: -; cdr3_nt: TGTACCAGCAGTTTAACAGGGGGCTTGGGTCAGCCCCAGCATTTT; cdr3_aa: CTSSLTGGLGQPQHF
d_call: TRBD1; cdr3_length: 16; v_call: TRBV12-3/TRBV12-4; j_call: TRBJ2-5; clone_size: few; cdr3_nt: TGTGCCAGCAGTTTACCGCGGGGACAGGGTTTGGAGACCCAGTACTTC; cdr3_aa: CASSLPRGQGLETQYF
d_call: -; cdr3_length: 17; v_call: TRBV7-9; j_call: TRBJ1-4; clone_size: -; cdr3_nt: TGTGCCAGCAGCTTAGATTGGGACATCACAACTAATGAAAAACTGTTTTTT; cdr3_aa: CASSLDWDITTNEKLFF
d_call: TRBD1; cdr3_length: 14; v_call: TRBV30; j_call: TRBJ1-2; clone_size: many; cdr3_nt: TGTGCCTGGAGTGCCTTGACAGGGATGGAAGGCTACACCTTC; cdr3_aa: CAWSALTGMEGYTF
d_call: -; cdr3_length: 13; v_call: TRBV5-1; j_call: TRBJ2-1; clone_size: -; cdr3_nt: TGCGCCAGCAGCTCGCCGACAGACTCGGAGCAGTTCTTC; cdr3_aa: CASSSPTDSEQFF
d_call: -; cdr3_length: 13; v_call: TRBV20-1; j_call: TRBJ1-5; clone_size: -; cdr3_nt: TGCAGTGCTAGCCGGGACAAAAATCAGCCCCAGCATTTT; cdr3_aa: CSASRDKNQPQHF
d_call: TRBD1; cdr3_length: 16; v_call: TRBV15; j_call: TRBJ2-1; clone_size: -; cdr3_nt: TGTGCCACCAGCAGAGGCTTACAGGGGGCCCACGATGAGCAGTTCTTC; cdr3_aa: CATSRGLQGAHDEQFF
d_call: -; cdr3_length: 15; v_call: TRBV2; j_call: TRBJ1-1; clone_size: few; cdr3_nt: TGTGCCAGCAACAGAGGACGGGAAAAAAACACTGAAGCTTTCTTT; cdr3_aa: CASNRGREKNTEAFF
d_call: -; cdr3_length: 14; v_call: TRBV7-2; j_call: TRBJ2-5; clone_size: many; cdr3_nt: TGTGCCAGCAGCTATACTAGTAGACAAGAGACCCAGTACTTC; cdr3_aa: CASSYTSRQETQYF
d_call: -; cdr3_length: 12; v_call: TRBV25-1; j_call: TRBJ1-1; clone_size: -; cdr3_nt: TGTGCCAGCACCATCGCAGGTGCTGAAGCTTTCTTT; cdr3_aa: CASTIAGAEAFF
d_call: TRBD2; cdr3_length: 15; v_call: TRBV12-3/TRBV12-4; j_call: TRBJ2-1; clone_size: many; cdr3_nt: TGTGCCAGCAGTCCTCTAGCGGGGGCCTACAATGAGCAGTTCTTC; cdr3_aa: CASSPLAGAYNEQFF
d_call: -; cdr3_length: 14; v_call: TRBV15; j_call: TRBJ2-2; clone_size: -; cdr3_nt: TGTGCCACCAGCATCCTGGAGAACACCGGGGAGCTGTTTTTT; cdr3_aa: CATSILENTGELFF